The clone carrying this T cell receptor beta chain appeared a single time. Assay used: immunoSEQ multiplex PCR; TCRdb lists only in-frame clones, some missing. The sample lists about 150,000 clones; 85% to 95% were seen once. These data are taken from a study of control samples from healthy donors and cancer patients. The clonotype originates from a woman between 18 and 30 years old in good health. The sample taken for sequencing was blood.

CDR3 protein: CASSSALRLGVGGYTF. CDR3 DNA sequence: TGTGCCAGCAGCTCCGCGCTACGATTAGGGGTGGGTGGCTACACCTTC. This rearrangement joins TRBV13 to TRBJ1-2; possible D gene TRBD1, 5 bases. The CDR3 covers 16 residues. The germline V gene encodes CDR1 PRHDT and CDR2 FYEKMQ (reference sequence). V was clipped by 4 bases and J by 7 bases, with 22 bases between them.